The following is a TCR beta chain sequence with its context. Alpha and beta constant region primers primed reverse transcription for blood and skin samples. TCRdb passed the 5' RACE reads through MiXCR, listing each CDR3 protein once. The sample carries tens of thousands of distinct CDR3 sequences, around 3.9% recorded once. These data originate in a study of naive and memory T cell subsets. RNA was extracted from under 3 ml of whole blood of healthy adults. The germline gives CDR1 DFQATT, CDR2 SNEGSKA (reference sequence). The V gene lost 3 bases and the J gene lost 0 bases, with 9 bases spanning the gap. This CDR3 has 13 amino acids.

The sequence derives from a male donor in good health. This chain uses TRBV20-1 with TRBJ2-7; D not certain. The CDR3 is CSARSESSYEQYF. The DNA for the CDR3 is TGCAGTGCTAGGTCGGAGAGCTCCTACGAGCAGTACTTC.